This TCR beta chain was found in a study of T cells in Graves' hyperthyroidism and ophthalmopathy. General study points: Most thyroid clonotypes with frequency above 0.001 were detected in blood. Ophthalmopathy was predicted by the model a median of roughly 6 months ahead of onset.

TCR beta CDR3 regions were amplified from RNA. TCR CDR3 regions were first amplified by RT-PCR with HTBI primers. MiXCR, applied by TCRdb to the multiplex PCR reads, yields one record per CDR3 protein. The data show roughly 630,000 distinct CDR3 sequences, 15% to 18% seen once. The CDR3 sequence is 15 residues long. V shed 4 bases, J shed 7 bases, and the junction held 6 bases outside the gene matches. The germline V gene has CDR1 SGHTA and CDR2 FQGTGA. For the diagnoses, clinical symptoms, serum thyroxine and TRAb, thyroid ultrasound and orbital computed tomography were used. On this clonotype itself: What it binds is not known.

The clonotype was recovered from a woman aged 25 to 39 with Graves' hyperthyroidism. The chain employs TRBV7-3 and TRBJ2-1; 11 nucleotides match TRBD2. The sample consisted of blood. This CDR3 is CASSSLAGGGNEQFF. DNA for the CDR3: TGTGCCAGCAGCTCGCTAGCGGGAGGAGGTAATGAGCAGTTCTTC.